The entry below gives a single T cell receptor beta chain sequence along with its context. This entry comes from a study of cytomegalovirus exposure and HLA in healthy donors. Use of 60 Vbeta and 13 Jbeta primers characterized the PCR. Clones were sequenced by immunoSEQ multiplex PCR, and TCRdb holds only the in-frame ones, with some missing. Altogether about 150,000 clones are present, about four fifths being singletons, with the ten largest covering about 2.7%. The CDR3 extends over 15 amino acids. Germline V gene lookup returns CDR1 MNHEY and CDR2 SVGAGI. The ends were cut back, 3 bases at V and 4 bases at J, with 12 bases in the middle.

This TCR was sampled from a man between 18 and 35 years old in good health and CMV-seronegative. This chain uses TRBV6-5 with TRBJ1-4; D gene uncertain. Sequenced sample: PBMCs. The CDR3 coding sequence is TGTGCCAGCAGTTATCGTAGATCTGGTAATGAAAAACTGTTTTTT. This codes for CASSYRRSGNEKLFF.